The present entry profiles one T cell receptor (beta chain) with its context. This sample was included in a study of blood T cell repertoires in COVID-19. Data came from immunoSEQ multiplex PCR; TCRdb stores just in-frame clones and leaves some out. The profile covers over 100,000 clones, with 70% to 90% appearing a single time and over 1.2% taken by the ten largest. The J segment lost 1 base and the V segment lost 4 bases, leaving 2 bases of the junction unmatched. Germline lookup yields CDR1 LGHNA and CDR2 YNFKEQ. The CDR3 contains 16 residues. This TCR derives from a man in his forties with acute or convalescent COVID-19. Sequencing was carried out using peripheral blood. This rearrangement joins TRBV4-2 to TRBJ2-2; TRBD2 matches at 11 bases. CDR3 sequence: CASSLGTSGNTGELFF. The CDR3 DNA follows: TGTGCCAGCAGCCTCGGGACTAGCGGGAACACCGGGGAGCTGTTTTTT.